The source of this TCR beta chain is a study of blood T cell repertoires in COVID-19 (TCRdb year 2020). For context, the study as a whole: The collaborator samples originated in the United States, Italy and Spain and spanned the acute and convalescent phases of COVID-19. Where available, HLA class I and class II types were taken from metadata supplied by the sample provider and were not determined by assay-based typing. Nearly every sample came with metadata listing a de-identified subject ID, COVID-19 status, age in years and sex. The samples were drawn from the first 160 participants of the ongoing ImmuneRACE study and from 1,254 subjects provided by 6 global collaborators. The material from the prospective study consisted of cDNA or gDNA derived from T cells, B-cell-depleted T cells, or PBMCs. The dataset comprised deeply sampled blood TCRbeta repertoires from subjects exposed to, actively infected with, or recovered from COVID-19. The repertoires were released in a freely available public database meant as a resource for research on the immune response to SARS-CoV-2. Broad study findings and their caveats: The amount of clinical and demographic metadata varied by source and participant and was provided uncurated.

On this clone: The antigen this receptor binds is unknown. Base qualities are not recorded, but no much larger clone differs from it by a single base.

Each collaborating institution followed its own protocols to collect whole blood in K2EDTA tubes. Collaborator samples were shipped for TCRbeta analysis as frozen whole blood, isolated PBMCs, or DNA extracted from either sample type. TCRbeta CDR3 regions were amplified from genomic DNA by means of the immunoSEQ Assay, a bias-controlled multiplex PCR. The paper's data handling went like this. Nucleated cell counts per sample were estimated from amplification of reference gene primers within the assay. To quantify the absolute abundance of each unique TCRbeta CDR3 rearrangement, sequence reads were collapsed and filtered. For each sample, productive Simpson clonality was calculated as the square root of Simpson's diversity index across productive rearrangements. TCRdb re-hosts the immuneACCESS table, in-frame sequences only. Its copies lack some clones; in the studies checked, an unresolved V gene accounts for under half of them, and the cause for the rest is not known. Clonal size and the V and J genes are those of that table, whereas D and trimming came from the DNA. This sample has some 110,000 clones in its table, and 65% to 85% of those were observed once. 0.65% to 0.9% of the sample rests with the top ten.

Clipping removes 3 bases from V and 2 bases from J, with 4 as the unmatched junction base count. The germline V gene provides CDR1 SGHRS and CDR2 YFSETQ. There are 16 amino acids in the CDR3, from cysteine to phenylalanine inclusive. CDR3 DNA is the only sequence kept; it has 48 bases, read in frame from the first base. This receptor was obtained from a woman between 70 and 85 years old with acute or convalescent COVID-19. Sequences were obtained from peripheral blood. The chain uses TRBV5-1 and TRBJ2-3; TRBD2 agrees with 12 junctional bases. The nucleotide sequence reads TGCGCCAGCAGCTCCGGACTAGCGGGGAACACAGATACGCAGTATTTT. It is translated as CASSSGLAGNTDTQYF.